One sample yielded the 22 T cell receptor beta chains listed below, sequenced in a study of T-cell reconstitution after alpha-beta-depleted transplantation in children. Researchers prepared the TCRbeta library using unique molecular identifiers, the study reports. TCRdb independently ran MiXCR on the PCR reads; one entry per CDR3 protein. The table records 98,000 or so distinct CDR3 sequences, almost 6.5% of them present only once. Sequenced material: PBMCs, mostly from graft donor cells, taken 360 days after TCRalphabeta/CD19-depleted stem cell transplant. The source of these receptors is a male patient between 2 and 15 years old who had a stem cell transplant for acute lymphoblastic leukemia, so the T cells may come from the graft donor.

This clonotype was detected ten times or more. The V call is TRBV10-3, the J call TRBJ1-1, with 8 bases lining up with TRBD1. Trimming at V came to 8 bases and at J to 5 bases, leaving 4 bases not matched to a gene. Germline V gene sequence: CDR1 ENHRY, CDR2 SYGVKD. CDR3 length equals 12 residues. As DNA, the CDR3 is TGTGCCATCCAGGACAGGGTTACTGAAGCTTTCTTT. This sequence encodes CAIQDRVTEAFF.

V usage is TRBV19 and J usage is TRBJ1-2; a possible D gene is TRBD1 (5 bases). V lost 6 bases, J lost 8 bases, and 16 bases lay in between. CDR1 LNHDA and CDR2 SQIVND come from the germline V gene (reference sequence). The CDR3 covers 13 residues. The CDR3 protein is CASRTGTQGGYTF. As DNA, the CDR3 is TGTGCCAGTAGAACCGGGACCCAAGGCGGCTACACCTTC. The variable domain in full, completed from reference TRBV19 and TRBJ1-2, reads DGGITQSPKYLFRKEGQNVTLSCEQNLNHDAMYWYRQDPGQGLRLIYYSQIVNDFQKGDIAEGYSVSREKKESFPLTVTSAQKNPTAFYLCASRTGTQGGYTFGSGTRLTVV.

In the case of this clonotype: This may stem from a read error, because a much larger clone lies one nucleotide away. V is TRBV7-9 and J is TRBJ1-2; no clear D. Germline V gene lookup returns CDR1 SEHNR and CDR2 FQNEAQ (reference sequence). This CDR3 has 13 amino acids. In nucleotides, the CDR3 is TGTTCCAGCACCATTGGTGCGGAGGGTGGCTACACCTTC. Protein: CSSTIGAEGGYTF.

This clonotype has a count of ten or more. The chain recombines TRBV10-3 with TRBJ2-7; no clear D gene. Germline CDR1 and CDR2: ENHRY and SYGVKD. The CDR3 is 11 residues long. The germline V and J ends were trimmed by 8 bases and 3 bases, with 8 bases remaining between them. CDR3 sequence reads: CAIRKGYEQYF. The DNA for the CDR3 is TGTGCCATCCGAAAGGGCTACGAGCAGTACTTC.

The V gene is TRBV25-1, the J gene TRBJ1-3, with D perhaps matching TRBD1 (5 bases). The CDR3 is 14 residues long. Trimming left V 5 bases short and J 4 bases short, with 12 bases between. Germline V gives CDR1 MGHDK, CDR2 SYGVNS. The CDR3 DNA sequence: TGTGCCAGCAGTACGACCTGGACAGGAAACACCATATATTTT. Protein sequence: CASSTTWTGNTIYF.

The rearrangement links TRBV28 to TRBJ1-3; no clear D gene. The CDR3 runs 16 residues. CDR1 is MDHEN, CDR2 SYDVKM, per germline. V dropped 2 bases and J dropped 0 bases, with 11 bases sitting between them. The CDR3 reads CASSLERWGSGNTIYF. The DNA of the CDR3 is TGTGCCAGCAGTTTAGAACGATGGGGCTCTGGAAACACCATATATTTT.

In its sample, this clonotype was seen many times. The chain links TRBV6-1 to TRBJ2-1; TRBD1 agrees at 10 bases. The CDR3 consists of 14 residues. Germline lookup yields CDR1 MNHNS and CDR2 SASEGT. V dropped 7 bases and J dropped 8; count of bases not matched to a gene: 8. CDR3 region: CASIPGTGVDEQFF. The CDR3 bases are TGTGCCAGCATTCCCGGGACAGGGGTCGATGAGCAGTTCTTC.

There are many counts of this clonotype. The CDR3: CASSLASELDEQFF. In nucleotides, the CDR3 is TGTGCCAGCAGTTTAGCTAGCGAGCTCGATGAGCAGTTCTTC. The chain combines TRBV12-3 or TRBV12-4 with TRBJ2-1; a possible D gene is TRBD2 (5 bases). The germline V and J ends were trimmed by 0 bases and 8 bases, with 11 bases remaining between them. The CDR3 totals 14 residues.

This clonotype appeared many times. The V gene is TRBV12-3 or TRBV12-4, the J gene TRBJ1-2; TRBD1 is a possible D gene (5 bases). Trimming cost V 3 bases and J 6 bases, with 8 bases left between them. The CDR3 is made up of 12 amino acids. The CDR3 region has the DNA TGTGCCAGCAGTTTGTGGGGGGATGGCTACACCTTC. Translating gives CASSLWGDGYTF.

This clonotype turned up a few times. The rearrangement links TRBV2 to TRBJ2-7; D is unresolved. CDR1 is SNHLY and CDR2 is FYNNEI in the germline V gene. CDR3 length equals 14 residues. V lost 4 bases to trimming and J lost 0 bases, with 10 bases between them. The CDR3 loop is CASSARVNSYEQYF. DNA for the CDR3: TGTGCCAGCAGTGCACGGGTCAACTCCTACGAGCAGTACTTC.

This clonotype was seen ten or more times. CDR3 nucleotide sequence: TGTGCCAGCAGCGTAGAGAGCATGAACACTGAAGCTTTCTTT. It encodes CASSVESMNTEAFF. The chain combines TRBV9 with TRBJ1-1, with D unclear. V was trimmed by 0 bases and J by 0 bases, leaving 6 bases between them. Germline V gives CDR1 SGDLS, CDR2 YYNGEE. The CDR3 consists of 14 residues.

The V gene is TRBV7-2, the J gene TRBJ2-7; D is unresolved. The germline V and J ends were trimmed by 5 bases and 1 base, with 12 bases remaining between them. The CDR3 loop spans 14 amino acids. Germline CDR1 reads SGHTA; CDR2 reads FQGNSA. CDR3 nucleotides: TGTGCCAGCAGCGCGGTGACCTCTTCCTACGAGCAGTACTTC. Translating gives CASSAVTSSYEQYF.

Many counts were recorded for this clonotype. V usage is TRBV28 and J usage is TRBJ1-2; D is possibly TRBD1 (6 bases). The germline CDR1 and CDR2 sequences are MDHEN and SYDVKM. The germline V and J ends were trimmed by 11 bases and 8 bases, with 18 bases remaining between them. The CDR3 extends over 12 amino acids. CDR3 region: CASSRGSTGYTF. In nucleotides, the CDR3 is TGTGCCTCGAGTAGGGGGTCCACCGGCTACACCTTC.

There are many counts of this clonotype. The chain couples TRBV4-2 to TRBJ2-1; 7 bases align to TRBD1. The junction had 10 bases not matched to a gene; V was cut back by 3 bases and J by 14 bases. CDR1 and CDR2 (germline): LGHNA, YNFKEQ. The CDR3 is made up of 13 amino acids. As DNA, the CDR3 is TGTGCCAGCAGCCACTTGGCCCGGGACAGAGAGTTCTTC. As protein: CASSHLARDREFF.

CDR3 in amino acids: CASSFGGGGSGPVRGENTEAFF. CDR3 nucleotides: TGCGCCAGCAGCTTTGGGGGCGGAGGATCCGGCCCCGTGCGAGGGGAGAACACTGAAGCTTTCTTT. The V and J genes are TRBV5-1 and TRBJ1-1, with D possibly matching TRBD1 (6 bases). Trimming took off 2 bases at V and 1 base at J, with 33 bases between the two ends. The CDR3 has 22 residues. Germline V gene sequence: CDR1 SGHRS, CDR2 YFSETQ.

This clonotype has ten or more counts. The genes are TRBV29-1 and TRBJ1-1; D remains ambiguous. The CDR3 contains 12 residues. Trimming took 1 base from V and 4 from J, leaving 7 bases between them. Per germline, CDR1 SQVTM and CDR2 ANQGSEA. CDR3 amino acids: CSVEGGGTEAFF. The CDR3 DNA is TGCAGCGTTGAAGGGGGAGGCACTGAAGCTTTCTTT.

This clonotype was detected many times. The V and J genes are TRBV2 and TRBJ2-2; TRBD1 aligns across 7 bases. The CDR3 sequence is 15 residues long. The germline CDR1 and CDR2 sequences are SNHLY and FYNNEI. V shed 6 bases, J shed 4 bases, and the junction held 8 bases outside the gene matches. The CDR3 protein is CASRDPTGFTGELFF. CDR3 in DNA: TGTGCCAGCAGAGATCCGACAGGGTTCACCGGGGAGCTGTTTTTT.

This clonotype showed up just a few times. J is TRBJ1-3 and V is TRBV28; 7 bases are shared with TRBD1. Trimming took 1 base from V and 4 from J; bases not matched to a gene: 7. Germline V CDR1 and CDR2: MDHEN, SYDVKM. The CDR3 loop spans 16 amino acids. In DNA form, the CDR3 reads TGTGCCAGCAGTTTATACGGCAGGGGGTCAGGAAACACCATATATTTT. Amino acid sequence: CASSLYGRGSGNTIYF.

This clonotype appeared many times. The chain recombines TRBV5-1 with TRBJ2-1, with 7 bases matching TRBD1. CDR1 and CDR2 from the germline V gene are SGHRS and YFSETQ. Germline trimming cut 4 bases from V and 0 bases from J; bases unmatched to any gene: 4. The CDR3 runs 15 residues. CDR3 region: CASSLDRFSYNEQFF. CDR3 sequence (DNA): TGCGCCAGCAGCCTGGACAGGTTCTCCTACAATGAGCAGTTCTTC.

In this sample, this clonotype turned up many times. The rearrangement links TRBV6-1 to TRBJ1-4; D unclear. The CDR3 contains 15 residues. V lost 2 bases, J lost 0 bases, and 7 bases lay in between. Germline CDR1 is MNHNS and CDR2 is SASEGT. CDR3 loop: CASSEHPATNEKLFF. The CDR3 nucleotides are TGTGCCAGCAGTGAACACCCCGCAACTAATGAAAAACTGTTTTTT.

Here the CDR3 DNA reads TGTGCCAGCAGCCAAGGAAGAGGAGGGAGATACGAGCAGTACTTC. This encodes CASSQGRGGRYEQYF. The rearrangement uses TRBV14 and TRBJ2-7, with a possible D match to TRBD2 (6 bases). The germline gives CDR1 SGHDN, CDR2 FVKESK. The CDR3 extends over 15 amino acids. The germline V and J ends were trimmed by 1 base and 4 bases, with 14 bases remaining between them.

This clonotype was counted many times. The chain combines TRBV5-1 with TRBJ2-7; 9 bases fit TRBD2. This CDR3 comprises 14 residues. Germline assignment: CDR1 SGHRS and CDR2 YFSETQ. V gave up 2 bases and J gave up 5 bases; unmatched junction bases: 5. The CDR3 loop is CASSFGASGDEQYF. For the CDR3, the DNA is TGCGCCAGCAGCTTTGGAGCTAGCGGGGACGAGCAGTACTTC.